Below, 20 T cell receptor beta chains from the same sample are listed, as sequenced in a study of T cells in Graves' hyperthyroidism and ophthalmopathy (dated by TCRdb to between 2019 and 2020). Libraries were prepared through multiplex PCR. TCRdb names Illumina HiSeq 2000 as the instrument used. Amplification of TCR beta CDR3 regions was carried out from RNA transcripts. A first-round RT-PCR of the TCR CDR3 used the HTBI primer set with the Qiagen OneStep RT-PCR kit. TCRdb reworked the public reads: Q25 trimming with fastp, MiXCR clone assembly, productive beta chains retained. Rows with a matching CDR3 protein are joined into one entry that keeps the most common DNA and genes. Within this sample are about 360,000 distinct CDR3 sequences, with approximately 13% of them counted one time only. The top ten hold around a tenth of the sample. Sequencing was performed on blood. The receptors were gathered from a woman aged 18-35 years with Graves' hyperthyroidism.

This clonotype was picked up many times. The chain is built from TRBV3-1 and TRBJ2-3; D is perhaps TRBD2 (6 bases). The V and J ends lost 5 bases and 9 bases respectively, with 18 bases between them. This CDR3 is 14 amino acids long. The V gene's germline CDR1 is LGHDT and CDR2 YNNKEL (reference sequence). Here the CDR3 reads CASSEGPSEGTQYF. In DNA, the CDR3 is TGTGCCAGCAGCGAAGGCCCTAGCGAGGGGACGCAGTATTTT.

The table lists this clonotype with a few counts. V usage is TRBV7-2 and J usage is TRBJ2-7, with 9 positions matching TRBD1. The junction had 11 bases not matched to a gene; V was cut back by 6 bases and J by 5 bases. From germline, CDR1 is SGHTA and CDR2 FQGNSA. This CDR3 is built from 15 residues. CDR3 coding DNA: TGTGCCAGCAGATTCTCGGGACAGGGTCCCCACGAGCAGTACTTC. Amino acids: CASRFSGQGPHEQYF.

Ten or more counts support this clonotype. J is TRBJ1-6 and V is TRBV27; D call uncertain. V shed 4 bases and J shed 8 bases, with 18 bases lying between them. This CDR3 is 16 amino acids long. Germline values: CDR1 MNHEY, CDR2 SMNVEV (reference sequence). The CDR3 spells CASSSGWRVDYSPLHF. CDR3 nucleotide sequence: TGTGCCAGCAGTTCGGGCTGGCGGGTTGATTATTCACCCCTCCACTTT.

This clonotype was detected many times. The chain is built from TRBV2 and TRBJ2-1; a possible D gene is TRBD2 (5 bases). Per germline, CDR1 SNHLY and CDR2 FYNNEI. The CDR3 runs 15 residues. Trimming took off 6 bases at V and 0 bases at J, with 12 bases between the two ends. CDR3 in DNA: TGTGCCAGCAGCCGGGGTAAAAACTCCTACAATGAGCAGTTCTTC. Its translation is CASSRGKNSYNEQFF.

This clonotype was counted at least ten times. The chain links TRBV28 to TRBJ2-3, with TRBD2 identical over 12 bases. Trimming at V came to 4 bases and at J to 2 bases, leaving 4 bases not matched to a gene. The CDR3 is 16 amino acids. Germline V gene lookup returns CDR1 MDHEN and CDR2 SYDVKM. CDR3 sequence (DNA): TGTGCCAGCAGTTCGCGACTAGCGGGGGTCACAGATACGCAGTATTTT. Its translation: CASSSRLAGVTDTQYF.

Ten or more counts support this clonotype. This sequence joins TRBV6-1 and TRBJ2-3, with 9 bases lining up with TRBD2. Germline CDR1 MNHNS, CDR2 SASEGT. CDR3 length: 17 residues. V gave up 5 bases and J gave up 3 bases; unmatched junction bases: 12. The DNA of the CDR3 is TGTGCCAGCAGTTATCCCCTTAGCGGGAGTAGGACAGATACGCAGTATTTT. It is translated as CASSYPLSGSRTDTQYF.

This clonotype was counted at least ten times. The rearrangement uses TRBV5-5 and TRBJ1-1, with TRBD1 as a possible D gene (6 bases). Germline-derived CDR1 and CDR2 are SGHKS and YYEKEE (reference sequence). Deletions cut 2 bases from V and 5 bases from J, with 16 bases between. This CDR3 has 15 amino acids. CDR3 residues: CASSLKPVGGTEAFF. DNA for the CDR3: TGTGCCAGCAGCTTAAAGCCAGTAGGGGGAACTGAAGCTTTCTTT.

This clonotype was observed at least ten times. The chain carries TRBV27 and TRBJ1-1; possible D gene TRBD1, 6 bases. Germline assignment: CDR1 MNHEY and CDR2 SMNVEV (reference sequence). Trimming took off 8 bases at V and 0 bases at J, with 19 bases between the two ends. CDR3 size: 16 residues. CDR3 sequence reads: CASSPAGAYLNTEAFF. CDR3 nucleotides: TGTGCCAGCTCTCCGGCAGGGGCTTATTTGAACACTGAAGCTTTCTTT.

This clonotype was seen ten or more times. Relative to the germline gene, one junction end is altered; a read error may explain this. The genes are TRBV9 and TRBJ2-1, with TRBD2 matching over 10 bases. The CDR3 length is 14 residues. Germline lookup yields CDR1 SGDLS and CDR2 YYNGEE. The CDR3 bases are TGTGCCAGTAGCGGACTAGCGGAGTACAATGAGCAGTTCTTC. This sequence encodes CASSGLAEYNEQFF.

Ten or more counts support this clonotype. The J gene is TRBJ2-1, the V gene TRBV3-1, with D perhaps being TRBD1 or TRBD2 (5 bases each). Looked up from germline, CDR1 is LGHDT and CDR2 is YNNKEL (reference sequence). This CDR3 comprises 15 residues. Between the trimmed V and J ends, which lost 1 base and 7 bases, there was a span of 14 bases. The chain's CDR3 is CASSQGGASGNEQFF. The CDR3, as DNA: TGTGCCAGCAGCCAAGGAGGGGCCAGTGGGAATGAGCAGTTCTTC.

This clonotype is a singleton in its sample. The CDR3 spells CATRAYNEQFF. CDR3 DNA: TGTGCCACCCGGGCCTACAATGAGCAGTTCTTC. The V call is TRBV6-1, the J call TRBJ2-1; D not certain. The V gene's germline CDR1 is MNHNS and CDR2 SASEGT. The V gene lost 10 bases and the J gene lost 2 bases, with 6 bases spanning the gap. The CDR3 runs 11 residues.

This clonotype was observed many times. The chain combines TRBV15 with TRBJ1-4, with unresolved D. V gave up 0 bases and J gave up 3 bases, with 11 bases separating them. In germline, CDR1 is LNHNV, CDR2 YYDKDF (reference sequence). The CDR3 is 16 residues long. CDR3 coding DNA: TGTGCCACCAGCAGAGATCGGGCGCTTCCTAATGAAAAACTGTTTTTT. Translating gives CATSRDRALPNEKLFF.

This clonotype was counted ten times or more. The gene calls are TRBV6-2 or TRBV6-3 and TRBJ2-6, with a possible D match to TRBD1 (5 bases). Trimming took 8 bases from V and 0 from J, leaving 17 bases between them. Germline V gives CDR1 MNHEY, CDR2 SVGEGT. CDR3 length: 17 residues. For the CDR3, the DNA is TGTGCCAGCTGGGGCCACAGTGGGCTCTCTGGGGCCAACGTCCTGACTTTC. It is translated as CASWGHSGLSGANVLTF.

The rearrangement links TRBV6-2 or TRBV6-3 to TRBJ2-7; D uncertain. The germline V gene has CDR1 MNHEY and CDR2 SVGEGT. The germline V and J ends were trimmed by 6 bases and 3 bases, with 15 bases remaining between them. CDR3 length equals 14 residues. CDR3 residues: CASRLGFEYYEQYF. CDR3 nucleotides: TGTGCCAGCAGACTGGGGTTCGAGTACTACGAGCAGTACTTC.

CDR3 nucleotides: TGTGCCAGCAGTAGGGGACAGGGAGGCACTGAAGCTTTCTTT. Protein product: CASSRGQGGTEAFF. V is TRBV6-1 and J is TRBJ1-1, with TRBD1 matching over 9 bases. Trimming removed 5 bases from V and 4 bases from J; junction bases left unmatched: 5. The V gene's germline CDR1 is MNHNS and CDR2 SASEGT. CDR3 length: 14 amino acids.

At least ten counts were recorded for this clonotype. This sequence joins TRBV20-1 and TRBJ2-3, with 9 bases fitting TRBD1. The trim removed 2 bases at V and 2 bases at J, leaving 8 bases unmatched. This CDR3 region has 16 residues. Germline CDR1 and CDR2: DFQATT and SNEGSKA (reference sequence). The CDR3 protein is CSARSHRGRFTDTQYF. CDR3 sequence (DNA): TGCAGTGCTAGAAGTCACAGGGGGCGGTTCACAGATACGCAGTATTTT.

This clonotype was recorded at least ten times. This chain uses TRBV2 with TRBJ1-3; the D is unclear. The CDR3 is made up of 15 amino acids. Germline V gene data show CDR1 as SNHLY and CDR2 as FYNNEI. V was shortened by 6 bases and J by 3 bases, with 15 bases between the two germline ends. Here the CDR3 DNA reads TGTGCCAGCAGCGACCTTCTTGGGATTGGAAACACCATATATTTT. Its translation: CASSDLLGIGNTIYF.

In this sample, this clonotype turned up many times. The V call is TRBV3-1, the J call TRBJ2-5; 11 bases fit TRBD2. The CDR3 contains 14 residues. Germline CDR1 and CDR2: LGHDT and YNNKEL (reference sequence). Trimming took 8 bases from V and 2 from J; bases not matched to a gene: 4. The CDR3 DNA follows: TGTGCCAGCTTGGTAGCGGGGGGGCAAGAGACCCAGTACTTC. The encoded protein is CASLVAGGQETQYF.

This clonotype was seen many times. The chain employs TRBV5-1 and TRBJ2-7; D is unresolved. The CDR3 runs 13 residues. CDR1 and CDR2 (germline): SGHRS, YFSETQ. The germline V and J ends were trimmed by 4 bases and 6 bases, with 14 bases remaining between them. The CDR3 DNA reads as TGCGCCAGCAGCCAGGTCGGTGGGTTCGAGCAGTACTTC. Translating it yields CASSQVGGFEQYF.

This clonotype showed up many times. The V and J genes are TRBV24-1 and TRBJ2-1; 10 bases are shared with TRBD2. The germline gives CDR1 KGHDR, CDR2 SFDVKD. The length of the CDR3 is 16 residues. J gave up 3 bases and V 5 bases, and 6 bases lay outside the gene matches. The CDR3 sequence is CATSGDTSGNYNEQFF. CDR3 nucleotides: TGTGCCACCAGTGGGGATACTAGCGGGAACTACAATGAGCAGTTCTTC.